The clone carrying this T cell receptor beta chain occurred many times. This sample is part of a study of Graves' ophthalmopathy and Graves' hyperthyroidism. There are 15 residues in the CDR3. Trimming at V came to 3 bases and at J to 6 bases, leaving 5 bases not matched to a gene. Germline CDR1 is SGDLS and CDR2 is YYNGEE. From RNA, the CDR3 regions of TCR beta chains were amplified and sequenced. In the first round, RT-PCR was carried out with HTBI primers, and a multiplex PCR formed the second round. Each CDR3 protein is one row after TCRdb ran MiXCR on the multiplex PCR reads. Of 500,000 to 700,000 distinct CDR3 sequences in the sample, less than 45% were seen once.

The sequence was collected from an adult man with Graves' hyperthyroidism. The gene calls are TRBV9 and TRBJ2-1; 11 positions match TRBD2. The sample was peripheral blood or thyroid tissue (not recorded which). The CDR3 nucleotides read TGTGCCAGCAGCGAGGGACTAGCGGCTTCCAATGAGCAGTTCTTC. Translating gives CASSEGLAASNEQFF.